The rows below give T cell receptor beta chains drawn from one sample of a study of T cell repertoires in cytomegalovirus infection. TCRdb re-called the reads through MiXCR, storing one row per CDR3 protein. The repertoire holds more than 400,000 distinct CDR3 sequences, with about 30% as singletons. Sequenced sample: PBMCs. The receptor source for this set is a human donor in good health (CMV status not recorded). Some clones in this sample may be carry-over from other donors' samples. The CDR3 runs from the conserved cysteine through the conserved F or W. Fields, in order: V gene, J gene, D gene, clone size, CDR3 protein, CDR3 DNA. The D gene is left open where the match is weak. Only part of the rows carry a size: once, few, many, or a class if the clone is expanded.

>TRBV20-1|TRBJ2-1|NA|NA
CSARDGRGQSSYNEQFF
TGCAGTGCTAGAGATGGTCGGGGCCAAAGCTCCTACAATGAGCAGTTCTTC
>TRBV6-1|TRBJ1-2|NA|NA
CASSEALVSRGSINYGYTF
TGTGCCAGCAGTGAAGCGCTTGTTTCCCGGGGCAGTATTAACTATGGCTACACCTTC
>TRBV7-2|TRBJ2-1|TRBD2|few
CASSLTSGQPYNEQFF
TGTGCCAGCAGCCTGACTAGCGGTCAACCCTACAATGAGCAGTTCTTC
>TRBV30|TRBJ1-5|NA|NA
CAWSPPGFNQPQHF
TGTGCCTGGAGCCCACCGGGATTCAATCAGCCCCAGCATTTT
>TRBV6-1|TRBJ2-1|NA|NA
CASARTYNEQFF
TGTGCCAGCGCCCGGACATACAATGAGCAGTTCTTC
>TRBV7-2|TRBJ1-2|TRBD1|many
CASRTYRGRYTF
TGTGCCAGCAGGACTTACAGGGGGCGCTACACCTTC
>TRBV29-1|TRBJ2-3|TRBD1|few
CSVKDRAGTDTQYF
TGCAGCGTCAAAGACAGGGCTGGCACAGATACGCAGTATTTT
>TRBV6-1|TRBJ2-7|NA|few
CASSEGVPYEQYF
TGTGCCAGCAGTGAAGGTGTCCCCTACGAGCAGTACTTC
>TRBV6-2/TRBV6-3|TRBJ2-3|NA|few
CASSSSLGQFDTQYF
TGTGCCAGCAGTTCTTCCTTAGGACAGTTCGATACGCAGTATTTT
>TRBV20-1|TRBJ2-3|TRBD1|few
CSARDDRGVTDTQYF
TGCAGTGCTAGAGATGACAGGGGAGTTACAGATACGCAGTATTTT
>TRBV12-3/TRBV12-4|TRBJ1-5|NA|few
CASRGPSNQPQHF
TGTGCCAGCAGAGGGCCGAGCAATCAGCCCCAGCATTTT
>TRBV12-3/TRBV12-4|TRBJ2-1|TRBD1|many
CASRTGSSYNEQFF
TGTGCCAGTCGGACAGGGAGCTCCTACAATGAGCAGTTCTTC
>TRBV27|TRBJ2-3|TRBD1|few
CASSSGQGGDTQYF
TGTGCCAGCAGTTCCGGACAGGGCGGGGATACGCAGTATTTT
>TRBV12-3/TRBV12-4|TRBJ2-1|NA|NA
CASSLDSKYYNEQFF
TGTGCCAGCAGTTTAGACTCAAAATACTACAATGAGCAGTTCTTC
>TRBV24-1|TRBJ2-3|TRBD2|NA
CATSGTSATSTDTQYF
TGTGCCACCAGTGGAACTAGCGCGACTAGCACAGATACGCAGTATTTT
>TRBV7-2|TRBJ1-5|TRBD1|many
CASSPGQGSHQPQHF
TGTGCCAGCAGCCCGGGACAGGGGTCCCATCAGCCCCAGCATTTT
>TRBV28|TRBJ1-5|TRBD1|few
CASSSGTGGIPNQPQHF
TGTGCCAGCAGTTCCGGGACAGGGGGTATTCCAAATCAGCCCCAGCATTTT
>TRBV7-2|TRBJ1-4|NA|many
CASRDRTNEKLFF
TGTGCCAGCCGGGACCGTACTAACGAAAAACTGTTTTTT
>TRBV6-1|TRBJ2-3|TRBD2|once
CAGAGVGTDTQYF
TGTGCCGGCGCGGGAGTAGGCACAGATACGCAGTATTTT
>TRBV12-3/TRBV12-4|TRBJ2-2|NA|few
CASTPGIGELFF
TGTGCCAGCACCCCCGGTATCGGGGAGCTGTTTTTT
>TRBV14|TRBJ2-2|NA|NA
CASSRLGRVNTGELFF
TGTGCCAGCAGCCGACTAGGCAGGGTGAACACCGGGGAGCTGTTTTTT
>TRBV7-2|TRBJ1-4|TRBD1|many
CASTTLRDRGSEKLFF
TGTGCCAGCACCACGCTTCGGGACAGGGGAAGTGAAAAACTGTTTTTT
>TRBV7-9|TRBJ1-2|TRBD1|many
CASSPTTGTGGQNANYGYTF
TGTGCCAGCAGCCCAACTACCGGGACAGGGGGCCAAAATGCTAACTATGGCTACACCTTC
>TRBV6-2/TRBV6-3|TRBJ1-5|NA|NA
CASSRERGSLNQPQHF
TGTGCCAGCAGCCGGGAACGAGGGTCTCTTAATCAGCCCCAGCATTTT
>TRBV6-2/TRBV6-3|TRBJ2-1|NA|once
CASIYPSGSLYNEQFF
TGTGCCAGCATCTATCCCTCCGGGTCCCTATACAATGAGCAGTTCTTC
>TRBV5-8|TRBJ1-5|NA|NA
CASSFGPVYQPQHF
TGTGCCAGCAGCTTCGGGCCCGTTTATCAGCCCCAGCATTTT